This T cell receptor (beta chain) was captured by sequencing in a study of blood T cell repertoires in COVID-19. Study background: The United States, Italy and Spain were the sources of the acute and convalescent COVID-19 samples. PBMCs, B-cell-depleted T cells, or T cells provided the cDNA or gDNA that made up the material.

V gave up 5 bases and J gave up 6 bases, with 19 bases separating them. The CDR3 has 15 amino acids. Germline V CDR1 and CDR2: SGHTA, FQGNSA. The table lists this clone with a count of one. Generated by immunoSEQ multiplex PCR, the TCRdb table keeps only in-frame clones and is missing some. The sample lists around 120,000 clones, about three quarters occurring once. The sequence was collected from a man older than 75 with acute or convalescent COVID-19. This chain connects TRBV7-2 to TRBJ1-2; D is undetermined. Sample: peripheral blood. CDR3 coding DNA: TGTGCCAGCAGCCTAACAGTTGGCGGGAGTAATGGCTACACCTTC. Its protein is CASSLTVGGSNGYTF.